The 25 T cell receptor beta chains below all came from one sample that was sequenced in a study of CD8 T cells in Susac syndrome. Reverse transcription used 0.5 to 1 ug RNA and random hexamers. TCRdb redid the calling of the immunoSEQ multiplex PCR reads with MiXCR, one entry per CDR3 protein. Of roughly 190,000 distinct CDR3 sequences listed, under 97% are singletons. Sample: CD4+ T cells from PBMCs. The receptors derive from a human donor with Susac syndrome.

The rearrangement joins TRBV18 to TRBJ2-3; 8 bases are shared with TRBD2. The germline CDR1 and CDR2 sequences are KGHSH and LQKENI. CDR3 length: 16 amino acids. The V and J ends lost 6 bases and 0 bases, in that order; junction bases with no gene match: 8. The CDR3 coding sequence is TGTGCCAGCTCCTTAGAGCGGGGGAGAAGCACAGATACGCAGTATTTT. Amino acids: CASSLERGRSTDTQYF.

J is TRBJ1-4 and V is TRBV29-1; D ambiguous. There are 14 residues in the CDR3. Per germline, CDR1 SQVTM and CDR2 ANQGSEA. The ends were cut back, 4 bases at V and 10 bases at J, with 19 bases in the middle. CDR3 in DNA: TGCAGCGTTGGATCAGCGGACTCGGGGAGAAAACTGTTTTTT. Protein sequence: CSVGSADSGRKLFF.

The chain links TRBV7-3 to TRBJ2-1; TRBD2 agrees at 7 bases. The CDR3 totals 13 residues. Trimming cost V 8 bases and J 1 base; bases outside gene matches: 2. Germline V CDR1 and CDR2: SGHTA, FQGTGA. Here the CDR3 DNA reads TGTGCCAGCTCTAGCGGATCCTACAATGAGCAGTTCTTC. Amino acid sequence: CASSSGSYNEQFF. The variable domain in full, completed from reference TRBV7-3 and TRBJ2-1, reads GAGVSQTPSNKVTEKGKYVELRCDPISGHTALYWYRQSLGQGPEFLIYFQGTGAADDSGLPNDRFFAVRPEGSVSTLKIQRTERGDSAVYLCASSSGSYNEQFFGPGTRLTVL.

The V call is TRBV20-1, the J call TRBJ1-2; perhaps TRBD1 as D (5 bases). CDR1 is DFQATT, CDR2 SNEGSKA, per germline (reference sequence). V was pared by 0 bases and J by 8 bases, with 16 bases between. This CDR3 region has 14 residues. This chain's CDR3 is CSARELRTTVGYTF. The CDR3 DNA sequence: TGCAGTGCTAGAGAGCTCCGGACGACAGTGGGCTACACCTTC.

The CDR3 nucleotides are TGTGCCAGCAGCCAAAAATCTCTAGCGGGGCGGGATCAGTTCTTC. This translates into CASSQKSLAGRDQFF. The J gene is TRBJ2-1, the V gene TRBV27, with 9 bases that match TRBD2. The V segment lost 6 bases and the J segment 13 bases; nucleotides outside the gene matches: 16. This CDR3 comprises 15 residues. CDR1 and CDR2 (germline): MNHEY, SMNVEV (reference sequence).

The chain joins TRBV30 to TRBJ1-1; D might be TRBD1 (5 bases). V gave up 3 bases and J gave up 4 bases, with 12 bases separating them. This CDR3 comprises 13 residues. Per the germline V gene, CDR1 is GTSNPN and CDR2 is SVGIG (reference sequence). DNA of the CDR3: TGTGCCTGGAGGTTGGGGGGGGGCACTGAAGCTTTCTTT. This gives the protein CAWRLGGGTEAFF.

V and J are TRBV5-6 and TRBJ2-7; 12 bases fit TRBD1. The trim removed 4 bases at V and 4 bases at J, leaving 6 bases unmatched. This CDR3 is 15 amino acids long. Looked up from germline, CDR1 is SGHDT and CDR2 is YYEEEE. The DNA of the CDR3 is TGTGCCAGCAGCCCCGGGACAGGGGGCTCGTACGAGCAGTACTTC. Its translation is CASSPGTGGSYEQYF.

CDR3 loop: CASSYHAFEQYF. The CDR3 bases are TGTGCCAGCAGTTACCATGCGTTCGAGCAGTACTTC. This chain uses TRBV6-2 or TRBV6-3 with TRBJ2-7; D is unresolved. Germline V gene sequence: CDR1 MNHEY, CDR2 SVGEGT. The length of the CDR3 is 12 residues. Between the trimmed V and J ends, which lost 2 bases and 6 bases, there was a span of 8 bases.

The chain combines TRBV19 with TRBJ2-1; no definite D call. This CDR3 region has 13 residues. Germline CDR1 reads LNHDA; CDR2 reads SQIVND (reference sequence). Deletions cut 4 bases from V and 7 bases from J, with 11 bases between. The CDR3 nucleotides read TGTGCCAGTAGTACCGAGTTCTGGAATGAGCAGTTCTTC. It is translated as CASSTEFWNEQFF.

V is TRBV15 and J is TRBJ1-1, with D possibly being TRBD1 (5 bases). The CDR3 extends over 13 amino acids. The germline CDR1 and CDR2 sequences are LNHNV and YYDKDF (reference sequence). Trimming removed 8 bases at V and 0 bases at J, with 10 bases between. The CDR3 DNA is TGTGCCACCCGACAGAGCGTGAACACTGAAGCTTTCTTT. Translation: CATRQSVNTEAFF.

The chain uses TRBV6-1 and TRBJ2-6, with 10 positions matching TRBD2. This CDR3 comprises 16 residues. The germline gives CDR1 MNHNS, CDR2 SASEGT. The V and J ends lost 7 bases and 0 bases, in that order; junction bases with no gene match: 3. The CDR3 coding sequence is TGTGCCAGCACCCGGACTAGCGGCTCTGGGGCCAACGTCCTGACTTTC. Encoded protein: CASTRTSGSGANVLTF.

The chain joins TRBV4-3 to TRBJ2-7, with D perhaps being TRBD1 or TRBD2 (5 bases each). Germline-derived CDR1 and CDR2 are LGHNA and YSLEER. The V gene lost 1 base and the J gene lost 2 bases, with 12 bases spanning the gap. This CDR3 is 15 amino acids long. The DNA for the CDR3 is TGCGCCAGCAGCCAAGCCGGGGACGGCGCCTACGAGCAGTACTTC. Translating gives CASSQAGDGAYEQYF.

V and J are TRBV4-1 and TRBJ2-7; D gene unclear. This CDR3 has 14 amino acids. The V gene's germline CDR1 is MGHRA and CDR2 YSYEKL. V lost 0 bases to trimming and J lost 3 bases, with 9 bases between them. CDR3 sequence reads: CASSQDGQNYEQYF. The CDR3 DNA reads TGCGCCAGCAGCCAAGATGGGCAAAACTACGAGCAGTACTTC.

The genes are TRBV15 and TRBJ1-1; the match to TRBD1 covers 7 bases. V gave up 3 bases and J gave up 7 bases; unmatched junction bases: 17. The CDR3 runs 17 residues. From germline, CDR1 is LNHNV and CDR2 YYDKDF (reference sequence). The CDR3 nucleotides are TGTGCCACCAGCAGCCCGCTCGAGGGGGCCCGCCGAGATGAAGCTTTCTTT. It is translated as CATSSPLEGARRDEAFF.

V gene TRBV30 combines with J gene TRBJ2-3; TRBD2 aligns across 7 bases. The germline V gene has CDR1 GTSNPN and CDR2 SVGIG (reference sequence). CDR3 size: 14 residues. V was pared by 3 bases and J by 1 base, with 4 bases of the junction left unmatched. The CDR3 region has the DNA TGTGCCTGGAGGGGGGGGACGGGCACAGATACGCAGTATTTT. Protein sequence: CAWRGGTGTDTQYF.

This rearrangement joins TRBV2 to TRBJ2-5; perhaps TRBD2 as D (6 bases). Germline CDR1 reads SNHLY; CDR2 reads FYNNEI. The CDR3 length is 12 residues. The V and J ends lost 5 bases and 9 bases respectively, with 13 bases between them. CDR3 in amino acids: CASSLDSGAQYF. CDR3 coding DNA: TGTGCCAGCAGTTTGGATTCGGGGGCCCAGTACTTC.

This clonotype has just one count. The V gene is TRBV12-3 or TRBV12-4, the J gene TRBJ1-5; D is unclear. Trimming left V 5 bases short and J 2 bases short, with 19 bases between. This CDR3 comprises 17 residues. DNA for the CDR3: TGTGCCAGCAGTCCCCGGGATTCTTTGTCTGGCAATCAGCCCCAGCATTTT. Translating gives CASSPRDSLSGNQPQHF.

This chain joins TRBV6-5 and TRBJ2-3; the match to TRBD2 covers 7 bases. After removal of 2 bases from V and 1 base from J, the junction contained 6 bases not matched to a gene. The CDR3 has 16 amino acids. Germline CDR1 reads MNHEY; CDR2 reads SVGAGI. For the CDR3, the DNA is TGTGCCAGCAGTTACGTCCGGACTAGTGGCACAGATACGCAGTATTTT. This encodes CASSYVRTSGTDTQYF.

This clonotype was detected once. The rearrangement uses TRBV6-6 and TRBJ1-6, with D perhaps TRBD1 (6 bases). The CDR3 extends over 15 amino acids. Germline V CDR1 and CDR2: MNHNY, SVGAGI (reference sequence). Trimming shortened V by 7 bases and J by 9 bases, and 19 bases separated the two germline ends. This chain's CDR3 is CASTLPGVQGSPLHF. The CDR3, as DNA: TGTGCCAGCACCCTACCAGGGGTCCAAGGTTCACCCCTCCACTTT.

The chain couples TRBV7-9 to TRBJ1-2; tentatively, D is TRBD1 (5 bases). V lost 5 bases and J lost 6, with 16 bases in between. Germline CDR1 and CDR2: SEHNR and FQNEAQ (reference sequence). The CDR3 has 14 amino acids. CDR3 coding DNA: TGTGCCAGCAGCGGGCGGCAGGGAGTAGATGGCTACACCTTC. Its translation is CASSGRQGVDGYTF.

This clonotype appeared once. The CDR3 nucleotides are TGTGCCAGCAGCTTGGACGGACTAGCCGAAGAGACCCAGTACTTC. As protein: CASSLDGLAEETQYF. The chain recombines TRBV5-4 with TRBJ2-5; 8 positions match TRBD2. The CDR3 spans 15 residues. Germline V CDR1 and CDR2: SGHNT, YYREEE (reference sequence). After removal of 0 bases from V and 3 bases from J, the junction contained 4 bases not matched to a gene. The whole variable domain, filled in from reference TRBV5-4 and TRBJ2-5, reads ETGVTQSPTHLIKTRGQQVTLRCSSQSGHNTVSWYQQALGQGPQFIFQYYREEENGRGNFPPRFSGLQFPNYSSELNVNALELDDSALYLCASSLDGLAEETQYFGPGTRLLVL.

The chain joins TRBV5-6 to TRBJ1-1; D unresolved. Germline CDR1 and CDR2: SGHDT and YYEEEE. V lost 4 bases and J lost 2, with 6 bases in between. This CDR3 contains 12 residues. The CDR3 is CASSQSNTEAFF. CDR3 coding DNA: TGTGCCAGCAGCCAGTCAAACACTGAAGCTTTCTTT.

This rearrangement joins TRBV29-1 to TRBJ1-2; the D is unclear. The V end lost 5 bases, the J end lost 7 bases, and 14 bases lay between the germline ends. The CDR3 runs 12 residues. CDR1 and CDR2 from the germline V gene are SQVTM and ANQGSEA. The CDR3 bases are TGCAGCGTTCAAGGGTCAGTCTTTGGCTACACCTTC. This encodes CSVQGSVFGYTF.

This chain connects TRBV27 to TRBJ2-7; 7 nucleotides match TRBD1. J gave up 1 base and V 1 base, and 4 bases lay outside the gene matches. The CDR3 sequence is 15 residues long. Germline V gives CDR1 MNHEY, CDR2 SMNVEV (reference sequence). CDR3 protein: CASSLYGRGSYEQYF. DNA of the CDR3: TGTGCCAGCAGTTTATACGGCAGGGGGTCCTACGAGCAGTACTTC.

The rearrangement links TRBV11-2 to TRBJ1-2; D may be TRBD1 (5 bases). In germline, CDR1 is SGHAT, CDR2 FQNNGV. There are 15 residues in the CDR3. Trimming took off 5 bases at V and 4 bases at J, with 17 bases between the two ends. This CDR3 reads CASSLGTKVGYGYTF. CDR3 nucleotides: TGTGCCAGCAGCCTCGGGACGAAAGTTGGCTATGGCTACACCTTC.